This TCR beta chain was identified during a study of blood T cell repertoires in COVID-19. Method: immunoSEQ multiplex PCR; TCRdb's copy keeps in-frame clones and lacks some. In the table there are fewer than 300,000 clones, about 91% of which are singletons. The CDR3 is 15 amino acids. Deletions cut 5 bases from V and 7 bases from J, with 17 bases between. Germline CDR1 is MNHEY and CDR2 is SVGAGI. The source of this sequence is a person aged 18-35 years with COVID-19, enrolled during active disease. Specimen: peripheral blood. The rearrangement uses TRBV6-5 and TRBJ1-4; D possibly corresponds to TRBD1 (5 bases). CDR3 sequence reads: CASSLGGGVGEKLFF. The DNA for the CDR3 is TGTGCCAGCAGTCTTGGGGGAGGGGTAGGTGAAAAACTGTTTTTT.